This T cell receptor beta chain was recorded in a study of cytomegalovirus exposure and HLA in healthy donors. A multiplex PCR was run with 60 Vbeta primers and 13 Jbeta primers. Here immunoSEQ multiplex PCR was the method, and the copy in TCRdb shows in-frame clones only, minus some. The sample has some 240,000 clones, approximately 82% seen once. The germline V gene has CDR1 KGHSH and CDR2 LQKENI. There are 15 residues in the CDR3. The J segment lost 8 bases and the V segment lost 5 bases, leaving 10 bases of the junction unmatched. Input material: PBMCs. The V call is TRBV18, the J call TRBJ2-1; TRBD2 agrees at 9 bases. This TCR was sampled from a male donor in good health and CMV-seronegative. The CDR3 protein is CASSFVAGDVDEQFF. The CDR3, as DNA: TGTGCCAGCTCATTCGTAGCGGGAGACGTCGATGAGCAGTTCTTC.